What follows is one T cell receptor beta chain and its context. Its antigen is not identified. Germline CDR1 is MNHEY and CDR2 is SVGAGI. Trimming pared 6 bases from V and 6 bases from J, leaving 6 bases between. The CDR3 contains 11 residues. The treatment denotes: oral pan-JAK inhibitor, 5-10 mg twice daily. Sorting of CD4+ and CD8+ T cells was performed on PBMCs. The data are from a study of CD8+ T cells in alopecia areata. Background on the study: It was oral tofacitinib, at 5 to 10 mg twice daily, that treated patients received. Broader study findings: A great number of expanded lesional clones endured in scalp and blood during tofacitinib. Sequencing of scalp samples also includes resident alphabeta T cells from normal skin.

Extracted RNA was reverse transcribed, and the resulting cDNA served as sequencing template. TCRdb's copy holds only in-frame clones and misses some; the assay was immunoSEQ multiplex PCR. Here the sample spans fewer than 110,000 clones, 86% being singletons. Source: CD8+ T cells sorted from blood, taken between weeks 30 and 35, from a patient treated with tofacitinib. The sequence derives from a human donor with alopecia areata. The rearrangement joins TRBV6-5 to TRBJ2-1, with D unresolved. CDR3 DNA sequence: TGTGCCAGCAGGATGGGCAATGAGCAGTTCTTC. This translates into CASRMGNEQFF.